A selection of T cell receptor beta chains follows, all from one sample in a study of cytomegalovirus exposure and HLA in healthy donors. TCRdb's copy holds only in-frame clones and misses some; the assay was immunoSEQ multiplex PCR. The sample includes some 120,000 clones, 80% to 85% seen only once; the top ten take roughly 2.4%. Sequencing input: PBMCs. Receptors were obtained from a woman aged 40 to 55 in good health and CMV-seronegative. The CDR3 runs from the conserved cysteine through the conserved F or W. A D gene is named only where the DNA matches it firmly. Not all rows give a size; the values are once, few, many and, for expanded clones, a class.

D,size,J,V,CDR3,DNA
-,-,TRBJ2-3,TRBV2,CASNFEGTTDTQYF,TGTGCCAGCAACTTCGAAGGGACAACAGATACGCAGTATTTT
TRBD2,once,TRBJ2-1,TRBV2,CASSLGGAFSNEQFF,TGTGCCAGCAGCCTCGGGGGGGCCTTTAGTAATGAGCAGTTCTTC
TRBD1,-,TRBJ1-1,TRBV12-5,CASGLVVSSTGVSNTEAFF,TGTGCTAGTGGTTTGGTAGTCAGCTCGACAGGGGTGTCGAACACTGAAGCTTTCTTT
-,-,TRBJ1-1,TRBV7-9,CSSSLGGEAFF,TGTTCCAGCAGCTTAGGAGGGGAAGCTTTCTTT
TRBD1,once,TRBJ2-7,TRBV5-1,CASSRGQTYEQYF,TGCGCCAGCAGCAGGGGACAGACCTACGAGCAGTACTTC
TRBD2,once,TRBJ2-7,TRBV4-3,CASSQDHSGRAYEQYF,TGCGCCAGCAGCCAAGATCATAGCGGGAGGGCCTACGAGCAGTACTTC
TRBD2,-,TRBJ2-3,TRBV9,CASSPLTTSGTDTQYF,TGTGCCAGCAGCCCCCTAACGACTAGCGGCACAGATACGCAGTATTTT
-,once,TRBJ2-7,TRBV7-9,CASSLDISEQYF,TGTGCCAGCAGCTTGGACATTTCCGAGCAGTACTTC
-,-,TRBJ1-1,TRBV19,CASSIGQGNTEAFF,TGTGCCAGTAGTATAGGTCAGGGTAATACTGAAGCTTTCTTT
-,-,TRBJ2-7,TRBV18,CASSPPSVHEQYF,TGTGCCAGCTCACCACCGTCGGTCCACGAGCAGTACTTC
TRBD1,-,TRBJ2-6,TRBV2,CASSLDRAGANVLTF,TGTGCCAGCAGTCTCGACAGGGCGGGGGCCAACGTCCTGACTTTC
-,-,TRBJ1-2,TRBV6-5,CASRRREVDGYTF,TGTGCCAGCAGGCGCCGGGAGGTCGATGGCTACACCTTC
TRBD1,-,TRBJ1-2,TRBV7-2,CASSGDRGRTYGYTF,TGTGCCAGCAGCGGGGACAGGGGGCGAACCTATGGCTACACCTTC
TRBD2,-,TRBJ2-7,TRBV6-1,CASSVAGGREQYF,TGTGCCAGCAGTGTGGCGGGGGGGCGCGAGCAGTACTTC
-,-,TRBJ2-5,TRBV2,CASSSPRGWETQYF,TGTGCCAGCAGTTCGCCCCGCGGGTGGGAGACCCAGTACTTC
TRBD1,-,TRBJ1-2,TRBV18,CASSQVDTGVERGYTF,TGTGCCAGCTCACAAGTCGATACAGGGGTGGAGCGTGGCTACACCTTC
-,-,TRBJ1-3,TRBV27,CASSSRANSGNTIYF,TGTGCCAGCAGTTCCAGAGCGAACTCTGGAAACACCATATATTTT
-,-,TRBJ2-7,TRBV9,CASSVVRDNRAYEQYF,TGTGCCAGCAGCGTAGTTAGGGACAACCGGGCCTACGAGCAGTACTTC
TRBD1,-,TRBJ1-1,TRBV5-6,CASSLEDRATEAFF,TGTGCCAGCAGCTTGGAGGACAGGGCGACTGAAGCTTTCTTT
TRBD1,few,TRBJ1-5,TRBV19,CASSMGQVKGYSNQPQHF,TGTGCCAGTAGTATGGGACAGGTGAAGGGCTATAGCAATCAGCCCCAGCATTTT
-,once,TRBJ2-2,TRBV10-1,CASSEVAPGTGELFF,TGCGCCAGCAGTGAAGTAGCCCCGGGCACCGGGGAGCTGTTTTTT
-,-,TRBJ1-1,TRBV2,CASMPDANTEAFF,TGTGCCAGCATGCCAGATGCTAACACTGAAGCTTTCTTT
-,-,TRBJ2-3,TRBV5-1,CASSFGAPDTQYF,TGCGCCAGCAGCTTCGGAGCCCCCGATACGCAGTATTTT